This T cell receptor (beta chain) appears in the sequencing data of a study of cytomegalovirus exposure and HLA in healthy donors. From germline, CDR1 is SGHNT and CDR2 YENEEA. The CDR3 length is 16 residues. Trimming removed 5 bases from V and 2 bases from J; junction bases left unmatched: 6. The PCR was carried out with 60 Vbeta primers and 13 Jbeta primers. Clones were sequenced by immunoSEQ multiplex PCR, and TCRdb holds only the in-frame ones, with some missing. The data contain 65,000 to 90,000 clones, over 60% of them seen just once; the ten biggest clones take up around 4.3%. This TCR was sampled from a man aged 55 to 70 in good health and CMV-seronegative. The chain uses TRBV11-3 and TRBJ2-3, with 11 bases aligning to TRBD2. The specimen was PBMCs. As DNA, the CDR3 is TGTGCCAGCAGCCGTAGCGGGGGGGCCTCCACAGATACGCAGTATTTT. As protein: CASSRSGGASTDTQYF.